What follows are 19 T cell receptor beta chains derived from one specimen sequenced in a study of spatial heterogeneity in lung cancer (dated by TCRdb to the late 2010s). Receptor amplification or capture employed 5' RACE. The instrument given in TCRdb is NextSeq 500. TCRdb reworked the public reads: Q25 trimming with fastp, MiXCR clone assembly, productive beta chains retained. Every CDR3 protein is listed once, alongside the most common genes and DNA of its rows. This sample lists some 21,000 distinct CDR3 sequences; approximately 3% were detected once. The ten largest clones take up around 30% of the sample. The time point tag for this specimen amounts to: sample taken at primary tumor resection. Whole RNA extracted from tumor and nontumor lung tissue, or from cryopreserved PBMC samples, was used for TCR sequencing without cell sorting. The sequences come from PBMCs, collected at surgery. All receptors derive from a female donor with early-stage non-small cell lung cancer.

In its sample, this clonotype was seen many times. V and J are TRBV20-1 and TRBJ2-5; 7 nucleotides align to TRBD1. J was trimmed by 2 bases and V by 0 bases; bases with no gene match: 0. This CDR3 has 13 residues. The germline gives CDR1 DFQATT, CDR2 SNEGSKA (reference sequence). The CDR3 is CSARETGQETQYF. The CDR3 DNA sequence: TGCAGTGCTAGAGAGACAGGGCAAGAGACCCAGTACTTC.

This clonotype is large in the sample. V usage is TRBV20-1 and J usage is TRBJ2-2; TRBD1 agrees at 10 bases. This CDR3 region has 15 residues. Unmatched junction bases numbered 1, after V lost 0 bases and J lost 3 bases. From germline, CDR1 is DFQATT and CDR2 SNEGSKA (reference sequence). CDR3: CSAREGTGDTGELFF. The CDR3 coding sequence is TGCAGTGCTAGAGAGGGGACAGGGGACACCGGGGAGCTGTTTTTT.

V is TRBV7-9 and J is TRBJ1-5, with a possible D match to TRBD1 (6 bases). The CDR3 consists of 14 residues. V dropped 4 bases and J dropped 4 bases, with 11 bases sitting between them. CDR1 is SEHNR and CDR2 is FQNEAQ in the germline V gene (reference sequence). The CDR3 here is CASSSQGRNQPQHF. The CDR3 region has the DNA TGTGCCAGCAGCTCGCAGGGGCGAAATCAGCCCCAGCATTTT.

The rearrangement links TRBV20-1 to TRBJ2-3; D might be TRBD1 (5 bases). In germline, CDR1 is DFQATT, CDR2 SNEGSKA (reference sequence). The CDR3 runs to 13 residues. Trimming cost V 4 bases and J 0 bases, with 8 bases left between them. Written as DNA, the CDR3 is TGCAGTGCTAAAGACAGAAGCACAGATACGCAGTATTTT. It yields the protein CSAKDRSTDTQYF.

This clonotype was seen many times. V usage is TRBV20-1 and J usage is TRBJ2-7; possibly TRBD2 for D (6 bases). Trimming cost V 2 bases and J 0 bases, with 14 bases left between them. The CDR3 is 15 residues long. Germline values: CDR1 DFQATT, CDR2 SNEGSKA (reference sequence). This CDR3 reads CSARSPSGVSYEQYF. Written as DNA, the CDR3 is TGCAGTGCTAGATCCCCGTCGGGAGTCTCCTACGAGCAGTACTTC.

This clonotype is deemed medium-sized. CDR3 DNA: TGTGCCAGCAGTTCAAGGTGGGCGGGGGACAATGAGCAGTTCTTC. It yields the protein CASSSRWAGDNEQFF. The rearrangement links TRBV9 to TRBJ2-1; TRBD2 matches 7 bases. This CDR3 has 15 residues. Germline V gene lookup returns CDR1 SGDLS and CDR2 YYNGEE. The V gene end was trimmed by 5 bases and the J gene end by 5 bases; junction bases not matched to a gene: 10.

This clonotype has only a few counts. V is TRBV18 and J is TRBJ1-5; D is uncertain. The CDR3 totals 16 residues. Trimming took 1 base from V and 0 from J, leaving 10 bases between them. Germline V gene data show CDR1 as KGHSH and CDR2 as LQKENI. Here the CDR3 reads CASSPLYTDSNQPQHF. As DNA, the CDR3 is TGTGCCAGCTCACCACTTTACACGGATAGCAATCAGCCCCAGCATTTT.

This clonotype was seen at least ten times. The rearrangement links TRBV12-3 or TRBV12-4 to TRBJ2-5, with 8 bases matching TRBD2. Losses at the gene ends were 3 bases for V and 2 bases for J; bases not matched to a gene: 26. The CDR3 is made up of 22 amino acids. CDR3 loop: CASSFLWAWGATSGEEQETQYF. The CDR3, as DNA: TGTGCCAGCAGTTTTTTGTGGGCTTGGGGGGCTACTAGCGGAGAGGAACAAGAGACCCAGTACTTC.

This clonotype was seen at least ten times. The chain combines TRBV7-2 with TRBJ2-2; D gene ambiguous. This CDR3 has 14 residues. Trimming shortened V by 6 bases and J by 4 bases, and 12 bases separated the two germline ends. In germline, CDR1 is SGHTA, CDR2 FQGNSA. This CDR3 is CASRSGFGTGELFF. For the CDR3, the DNA is TGTGCCAGCAGATCTGGGTTCGGCACCGGGGAGCTGTTTTTT.

This clonotype has a count of ten or more. The chain carries TRBV7-9 and TRBJ2-1; D gene unclear. Germline lookup yields CDR1 SEHNR and CDR2 FQNEAQ (reference sequence). The CDR3 has 10 residues. The V end lost 1 base, the J end lost 10 bases, and 2 bases lay between the germline ends. This CDR3 reads CASSLVEQFF. In nucleotides, the CDR3 is TGTGCCAGCAGCTTAGTCGAGCAGTTCTTC. The complete variable domain, with remaining parts taken from reference TRBV7-9 and TRBJ2-1, reads DTGVSQNPRHKITKRGQNVTFRCDPISEHNRLYWYRQTLGQGPEFLTYFQNEAQLEKSRLLSDRFSAERPKGSFSTLEIQRTEQGDSAMYLCASSLVEQFFGPGTRLTVL.

This clonotype was counted at least ten times. The rearrangement links TRBV2 to TRBJ2-6; D possibly corresponds to TRBD1 (6 bases). Between the trimmed V and J ends, which lost 6 bases and 1 base, there was a span of 7 bases. From germline, CDR1 is SNHLY and CDR2 FYNNEI. The CDR3 contains 14 residues. The CDR3 region has the DNA TGTGCCAGCAGACAGGGATCTGGGGCCAACGTCCTGACTTTC. It encodes CASRQGSGANVLTF.

There are many counts of this clonotype. V usage is TRBV11-1 and J usage is TRBJ2-7; 8 bases align to TRBD1. The junction had 0 bases not matched to a gene; V was cut back by 8 bases and J by 3 bases. The CDR3 contains 11 residues. CDR1 and CDR2 from the germline V gene are SGHAT and FQDESV (reference sequence). DNA of the CDR3: TGTGCCAGCGGACAGGGCTACGAGCAGTACTTC. Translated, it gives CASGQGYEQYF.

V and J are TRBV11-1 and TRBJ2-3; maybe TRBD2 (5 bases). Trimming stripped 1 base from V and 2 bases from J, with 7 bases between. The CDR3 is 14 residues long. Germline CDR1 and CDR2: SGHAT and FQDESV (reference sequence). CDR3 in amino acids: CASSLVLATDTQYF. For the CDR3, the DNA is TGTGCCAGCAGCTTAGTGCTAGCCACAGATACGCAGTATTTT.

This clonotype occurred many times. This rearrangement joins TRBV21-1 to TRBJ2-7; the DNA was not compared with TRBD1, the D call given in the table. TRBV21-1 is noted as a pseudogene. CDR3 length: 13 amino acids. The CDR3 region has the DNA TGTGCCAGCAGGCCCCTATGGGACGTGGAGCAGTACTTC. Protein: CASRPLWDVEQYF.

Judged by abundance, this clonotype is medium-sized. The V and J genes are TRBV4-1 and TRBJ2-2, with D uncertain. V was pared by 3 bases and J by 6 bases, with 14 bases between. Germline V lookup: CDR1 MGHRA, CDR2 YSYEKL. The CDR3 sequence is 15 residues long. The CDR3 coding sequence is TGCGCCAGCAGCCAGGATGCTGGCAGTGCCGGGGAGCTGTTTTTT. It yields the protein CASSQDAGSAGELFF.

This clonotype came up many times. The chain carries TRBV14 and TRBJ1-2; TRBD1 aligns across 7 bases. V lost 1 base, J lost 4 bases, and 6 bases stayed unmatched. The germline V gene encodes CDR1 SGHDN and CDR2 FVKESK. The CDR3 consists of 15 residues. The CDR3 spells CASSQVGDSAYGYTF. CDR3 bases: TGTGCCAGCAGCCAAGTCGGGGACAGTGCCTATGGCTACACCTTC.

This clonotype has ten or more counts. This chain connects TRBV20-1 to TRBJ1-6; 8 nucleotides match TRBD1. Germline V gives CDR1 DFQATT, CDR2 SNEGSKA (reference sequence). The CDR3 length is 19 residues. Unmatched junction bases numbered 11, after V lost 1 base and J lost 0 bases. This chain's CDR3 is CSARALVPDRGSYNSPLHF. CDR3 bases: TGCAGTGCTAGAGCCCTAGTCCCCGACAGGGGCTCCTATAATTCACCCCTCCACTTT.

This clonotype was seen at least ten times. The V and J genes are TRBV18 and TRBJ2-2; the D gene is possibly TRBD1 (5 bases). This CDR3 region has 14 residues. Germline V CDR1 and CDR2: KGHSH, LQKENI. Trimming stripped 10 bases from V and 0 bases from J, with 12 bases between. DNA for the CDR3: TGTGCCACCCTACCGACAGCGAACACCGGGGAGCTGTTTTTT. Its translation: CATLPTANTGELFF.

This clonotype has at least ten counts. The chain is built from TRBV19 and TRBJ1-5; weak D call: TRBD1 (6 bases). The germline gives CDR1 LNHDA, CDR2 SQIVND (reference sequence). CDR3 size: 17 residues. V lost 4 bases to trimming and J lost 0 bases, with 16 bases between them. This CDR3 reads CASSRTDYLLSNQPQHF. CDR3 coding DNA: TGTGCCAGTAGTAGGACAGACTACCTTCTTAGCAATCAGCCCCAGCATTTT. Combining the CDR3 with reference TRBV19 and TRBJ1-5 gives the whole variable domain DGGITQSPKYLFRKEGQNVTLSCEQNLNHDAMYWYRQDPGQGLRLIYYSQIVNDFQKGDIAEGYSVSREKKESFPLTVTSAQKNPTAFYLCASSRTDYLLSNQPQHFGDGTRLSIL.